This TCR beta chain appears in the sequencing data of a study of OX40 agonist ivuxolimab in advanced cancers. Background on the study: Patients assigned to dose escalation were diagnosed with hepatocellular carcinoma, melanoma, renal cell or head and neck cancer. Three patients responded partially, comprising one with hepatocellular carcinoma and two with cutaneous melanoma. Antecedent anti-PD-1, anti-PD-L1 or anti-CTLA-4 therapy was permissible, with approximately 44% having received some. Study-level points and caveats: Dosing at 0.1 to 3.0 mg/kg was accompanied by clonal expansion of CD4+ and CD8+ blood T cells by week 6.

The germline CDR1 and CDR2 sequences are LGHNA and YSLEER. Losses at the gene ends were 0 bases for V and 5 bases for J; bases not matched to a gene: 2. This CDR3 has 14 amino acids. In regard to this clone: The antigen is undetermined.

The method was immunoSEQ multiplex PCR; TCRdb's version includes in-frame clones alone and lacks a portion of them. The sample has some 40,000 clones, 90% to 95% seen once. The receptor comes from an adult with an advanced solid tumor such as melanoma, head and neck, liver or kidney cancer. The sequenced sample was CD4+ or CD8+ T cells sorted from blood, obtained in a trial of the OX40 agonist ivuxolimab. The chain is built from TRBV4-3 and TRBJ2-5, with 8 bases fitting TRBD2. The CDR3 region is CASSQDASGETQYF. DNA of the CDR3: TGCGCCAGCAGCCAAGATGCTAGCGGGGAGACCCAGTACTTC.